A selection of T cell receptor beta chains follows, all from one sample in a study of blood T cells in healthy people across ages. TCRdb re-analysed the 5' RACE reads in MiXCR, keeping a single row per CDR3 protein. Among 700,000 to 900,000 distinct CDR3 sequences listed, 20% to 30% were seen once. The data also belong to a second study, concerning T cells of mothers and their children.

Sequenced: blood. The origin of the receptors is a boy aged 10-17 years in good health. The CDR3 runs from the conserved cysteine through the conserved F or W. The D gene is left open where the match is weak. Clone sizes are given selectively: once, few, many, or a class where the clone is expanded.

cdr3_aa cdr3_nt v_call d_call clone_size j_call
CAISESMGNEKLFF TGTGCCATCAGTGAGTCTATGGGTAATGAAAAACTGTTTTTT TRBV10-3 NA NA TRBJ1-4
CASSLQGAVNTGELFF TGTGCCAGCAGCTTGCAGGGGGCGGTGAACACCGGGGAGCTGTTTTTT TRBV7-9 TRBD1 few TRBJ2-2
CASRGGSSSYEQYF TGTGCCAGCCGGGGAGGGAGTAGCTCCTACGAGCAGTACTTC TRBV2 TRBD2 NA TRBJ2-7
CASIPGASGLSSYNEQFF TGTGCCAGCATCCCCGGGGCTAGCGGTTTAAGCTCCTACAATGAGCAGTTCTTC TRBV27 TRBD2 few TRBJ2-1
CASSEGQGISETQYF TGTGCCAGCAGTGAAGGACAGGGGATTTCAGAGACCCAGTACTTC TRBV2 TRBD1 NA TRBJ2-5
CASSLDLKGGETQYF TGTGCCAGCAGCTTAGATCTTAAGGGAGGGGAGACCCAGTACTTC TRBV11-2 TRBD2 NA TRBJ2-5
CASSMTSGGGETQYF TGTGCCAGCAGTATGACTAGCGGGGGAGGAGAGACCCAGTACTTC TRBV6-5 TRBD2 few TRBJ2-5
CASSSRDRAGKLFF TGCGCCAGCAGCTCCCGGGACCGAGCTGGGAAACTGTTTTTT TRBV5-1 NA few TRBJ1-4
CASSYSSGGGANEQFF TGTGCCAGCAGTTACTCTTCCGGCGGGGGGGCCAATGAGCAGTTCTTC TRBV6-5 TRBD2 NA TRBJ2-1
CAISTLHEQHF TGTGCCATCAGTACTCTCCACGAGCAGCACTTC TRBV10-3 NA NA TRBJ2-5
CASSTEGKAFF TGTGCCAGCAGCACCGAGGGAAAAGCTTTCTTT TRBV28 NA NA TRBJ1-1
CASSTPGRKYEQYF TGTGCCAGCAGTACACCGGGACGAAAATACGAGCAGTACTTC TRBV27 NA NA TRBJ2-7
CASHTDRGLKNIQYF TGTGCCAGTCATACCGACAGGGGCCTAAAAAACATTCAGTACTTC TRBV28 TRBD1 few TRBJ2-4